Below are 9 T cell receptor beta chains sequenced from a single sample in a study of glioma-infiltrating T cells after dendritic cell vaccination. The method was immunoSEQ multiplex PCR; TCRdb's version includes in-frame clones alone and lacks a portion of them. There are tens of thousands of clones in the sample; roughly four fifths occur only once, and roughly 2.1% lies in the top ten. The time point denotes: after dendritic cell vaccination, including at tumor progression/relapse. This specimen consisted of blood, obtained after dendritic cell vaccination. These receptors originate from a human donor with glioblastoma.

V is TRBV7-8 and J is TRBJ1-2; tentatively, D is TRBD1 (5 bases). This CDR3 region has 16 residues. CDR1 SGHVS and CDR2 FQNEAQ come from the germline V gene. Trimming stripped 3 bases from V and 2 bases from J, with 16 bases between. CDR3 protein: CASSFLVGRANYGYTF. The DNA for the CDR3 is TGTGCCAGCAGCTTTCTGGTTGGCAGGGCCAACTATGGCTACACCTTC.

The table lists this clone with a count of one. The chain joins TRBV6-5 to TRBJ2-2; the match to TRBD1 covers 7 bases. Trimming at V came to 2 bases and at J to 4 bases, leaving 7 bases not matched to a gene. The CDR3 covers 16 residues. CDR1 and CDR2 (germline): MNHEY, SVGAGI. The CDR3 DNA is TGTGCCAGCAGTTACCCAAGGACAGGAACCACCGGGGAGCTGTTTTTT. As protein: CASSYPRTGTTGELFF.

The chain has TRBV2 and TRBJ2-3, with 7 nucleotides matching TRBD1. Germline V gene data show CDR1 as SNHLY and CDR2 as FYNNEI. Germline trimming cut 2 bases from V and 2 bases from J; bases unmatched to any gene: 4. This CDR3 has 15 residues. The chain's CDR3 is CASSEWGQSTDTQYF. The CDR3 nucleotides are TGTGCCAGCAGTGAATGGGGACAGTCCACAGATACGCAGTATTTT.

This clone was picked up a small number of times. V is TRBV12-2 and J is TRBJ2-4; the table's D gene call, TRBD2, was not cross checked with the DNA. TRBV12-2 counts as a pseudogene. This CDR3 spans 15 amino acids. The CDR3 region has the DNA TGTGCAAGTCGCTTAAGACTACTAGCCAAAAACATTCAGTACTTC. It specifies CASRLRLLAKNIQYF.

The gene calls are TRBV7-2 and TRBJ2-3; D is perhaps TRBD1 (5 bases). The germline V and J ends were trimmed by 5 bases and 9 bases, with 12 bases remaining between them. The CDR3 consists of 12 residues. Germline V gives CDR1 SGHTA, CDR2 FQGNSA. The CDR3 nucleotides are TGTGCCAGCAGCGTTGACAGTCCCACGCAGTATTTT. This encodes CASSVDSPTQYF.

The chain couples TRBV19 to TRBJ2-1, with 7 bases aligning to TRBD2. Germline lookup yields CDR1 LNHDA and CDR2 SQIVND (reference sequence). This CDR3 region has 15 residues. Trimming at V came to 2 bases and at J to 2 bases, leaving 3 bases not matched to a gene. The CDR3 DNA reads as TGTGCCAGTAGTATATCCAGCGGGACCTACAATGAGCAGTTCTTC. This sequence encodes CASSISSGTYNEQFF.

The rearrangement joins TRBV5-6 to TRBJ1-2, with 9 positions matching TRBD1. The germline V gene has CDR1 SGHDT and CDR2 YYEEEE. The V and J ends lost 2 bases and 7 bases, in that order; junction bases with no gene match: 6. The CDR3 is 14 amino acids. CDR3 sequence reads: CASSLPGQGFGYTF. CDR3 bases: TGTGCCAGCAGCTTACCGGGACAGGGTTTTGGCTACACCTTC.

Many counts were recorded for this clone. The rearrangement uses TRBV6-6 and TRBJ2-2; 8 nucleotides match TRBD1. There are 15 residues in the CDR3. CDR1 and CDR2 from the germline V gene are MNHNY and SVGAGI (reference sequence). V lost 3 bases to trimming and J lost 3 bases; unmatched junction nucleotides: 3. CDR3 DNA: TGTGCCAGCAGTTATCAGGGGGCGGACACCGGGGAGCTGTTTTTT. Protein: CASSYQGADTGELFF.

The gene calls are TRBV27 and TRBJ2-1; the match to TRBD1 covers 7 bases. There are 14 residues in the CDR3. Germline trimming cut 6 bases from V and 3 bases from J; bases unmatched to any gene: 5. Looked up from germline, CDR1 is MNHEY and CDR2 is SMNVEV (reference sequence). The CDR3 nucleotides are TGTGCCAGCAGCCTACAGGGGAGCTACAATGAGCAGTTCTTC. Its protein is CASSLQGSYNEQFF.